This T cell receptor (beta chain) emerged from a study of post-analysis software for immune sequencing data. The CDR3 has 14 amino acids. CDR1 and CDR2 from the germline V gene are SGDLS and YYNGEE. The V end lost 3 bases, the J end lost 3 bases, and 10 bases lay between the germline ends. Remarks on this clonotype: Its antigen is undetermined.

Researchers reported that TCR beta cDNA libraries carried unique molecular identifiers. Each CDR3 protein gets one entry after TCRdb re-called the PCR reads with MiXCR. The sample yields roughly 800,000 distinct CDR3 sequences, roughly 50% seen once. Study-level points and caveats: Patients used about 5 TRBV segments, including TRBV5-6, TRBV5-1 and TRBV20-1, more often than controls.

This receptor was taken from a girl under 18 with multiple sclerosis. Input material: blood. The chain carries TRBV9 and TRBJ2-1, with D possibly TRBD1 on 5 matching bases. The CDR3 is CASSEGAGYNEQFF. For the CDR3, the DNA is TGTGCCAGCAGCGAAGGGGCAGGCTACAATGAGCAGTTCTTC.